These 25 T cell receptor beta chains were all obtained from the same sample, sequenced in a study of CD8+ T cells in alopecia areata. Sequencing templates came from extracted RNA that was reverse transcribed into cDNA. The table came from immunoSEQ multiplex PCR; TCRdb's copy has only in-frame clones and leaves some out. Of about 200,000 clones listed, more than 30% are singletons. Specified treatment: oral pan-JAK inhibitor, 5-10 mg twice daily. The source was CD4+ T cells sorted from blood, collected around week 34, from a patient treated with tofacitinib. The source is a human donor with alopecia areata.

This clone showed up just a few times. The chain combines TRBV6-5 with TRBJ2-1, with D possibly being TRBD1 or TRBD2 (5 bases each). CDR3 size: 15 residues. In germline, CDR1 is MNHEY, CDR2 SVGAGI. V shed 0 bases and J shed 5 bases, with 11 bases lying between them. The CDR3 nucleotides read TGTGCCAGCAGTTACTCGGGGACCGTGCACAATGAGCAGTTCTTC. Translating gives CASSYSGTVHNEQFF.

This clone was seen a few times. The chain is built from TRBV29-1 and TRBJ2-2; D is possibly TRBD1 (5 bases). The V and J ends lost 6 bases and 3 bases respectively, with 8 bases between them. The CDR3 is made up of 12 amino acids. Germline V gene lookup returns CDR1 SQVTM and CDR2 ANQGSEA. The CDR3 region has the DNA TGCAGCGTCCCCAGGGACACCGGGGAGCTGTTTTTT. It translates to CSVPRDTGELFF.

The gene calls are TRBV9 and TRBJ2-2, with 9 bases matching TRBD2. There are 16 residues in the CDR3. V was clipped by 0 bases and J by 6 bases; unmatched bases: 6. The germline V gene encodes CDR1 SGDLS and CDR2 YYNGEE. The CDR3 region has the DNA TGTGCCAGCAGCGTAGGCGGTAGCGGGAGCCCCGGGGAGCTGTTTTTT. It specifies CASSVGGSGSPGELFF.

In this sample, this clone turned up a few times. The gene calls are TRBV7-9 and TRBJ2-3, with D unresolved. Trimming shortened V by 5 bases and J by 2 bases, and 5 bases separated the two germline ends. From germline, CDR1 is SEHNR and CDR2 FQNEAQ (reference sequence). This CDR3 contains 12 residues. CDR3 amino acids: CASSPPTDTQYF. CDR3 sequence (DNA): TGTGCCAGCAGCCCGCCCACAGATACGCAGTATTTT.

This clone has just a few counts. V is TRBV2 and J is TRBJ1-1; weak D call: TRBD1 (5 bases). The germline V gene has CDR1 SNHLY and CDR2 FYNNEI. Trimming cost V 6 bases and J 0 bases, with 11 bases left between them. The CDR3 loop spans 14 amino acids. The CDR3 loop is CASRAGGLNTEAFF. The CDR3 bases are TGTGCCAGCAGGGCGGGGGGACTGAACACTGAAGCTTTCTTT.

The CDR3, as DNA: TGTGCCAGCAGGGGAAACAGGGGGATCACCGGGGAGCTGTTTTTT. The encoded protein is CASRGNRGITGELFF. The chain employs TRBV2 and TRBJ2-2; TRBD1 matches 8 bases. V lost 6 bases to trimming and J lost 4 bases; unmatched junction nucleotides: 7. This CDR3 is built from 15 residues. The germline gives CDR1 SNHLY, CDR2 FYNNEI.

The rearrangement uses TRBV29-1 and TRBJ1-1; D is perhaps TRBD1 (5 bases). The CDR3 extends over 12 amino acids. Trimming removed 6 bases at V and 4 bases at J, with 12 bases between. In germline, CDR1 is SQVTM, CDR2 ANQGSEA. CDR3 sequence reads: CSVARVTTEAFF. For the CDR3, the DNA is TGCAGCGTGGCCAGGGTTACCACTGAAGCTTTCTTT.

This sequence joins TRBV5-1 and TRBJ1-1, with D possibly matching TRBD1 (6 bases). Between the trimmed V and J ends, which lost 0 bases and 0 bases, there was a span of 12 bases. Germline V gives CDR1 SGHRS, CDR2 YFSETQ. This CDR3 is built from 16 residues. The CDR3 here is CASSLGTATVNTEAFF. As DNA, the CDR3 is TGCGCCAGCAGCTTGGGGACAGCAACAGTGAACACTGAAGCTTTCTTT.

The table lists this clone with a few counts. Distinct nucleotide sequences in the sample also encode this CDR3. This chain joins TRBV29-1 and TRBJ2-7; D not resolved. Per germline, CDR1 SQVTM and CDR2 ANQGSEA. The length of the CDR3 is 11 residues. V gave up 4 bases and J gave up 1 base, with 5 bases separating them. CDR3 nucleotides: TGCAGCGTTGGCGGATCCTACGAGCAGTACTTC. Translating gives CSVGGSYEQYF.

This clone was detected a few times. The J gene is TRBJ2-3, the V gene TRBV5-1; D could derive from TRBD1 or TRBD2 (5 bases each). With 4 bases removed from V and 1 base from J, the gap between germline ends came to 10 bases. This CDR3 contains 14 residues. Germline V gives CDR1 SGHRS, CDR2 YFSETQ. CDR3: CASSHGDGTDTQYF. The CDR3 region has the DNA TGCGCCAGCAGCCACGGGGACGGCACAGATACGCAGTATTTT.

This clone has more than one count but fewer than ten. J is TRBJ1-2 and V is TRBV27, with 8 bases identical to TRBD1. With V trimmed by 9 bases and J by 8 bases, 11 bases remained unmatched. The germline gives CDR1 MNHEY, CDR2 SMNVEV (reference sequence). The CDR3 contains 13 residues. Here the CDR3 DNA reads TGTGCCAGTTGGGACAGGTCTTTTCGCGGCTACACCTTC. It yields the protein CASWDRSFRGYTF.

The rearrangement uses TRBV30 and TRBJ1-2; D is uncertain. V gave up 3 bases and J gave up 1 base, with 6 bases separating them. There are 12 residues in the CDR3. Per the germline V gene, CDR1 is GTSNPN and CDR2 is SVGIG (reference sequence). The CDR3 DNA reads TGTGCCTGGAGAGAGATTAACTATGGCTACACCTTC. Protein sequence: CAWREINYGYTF.

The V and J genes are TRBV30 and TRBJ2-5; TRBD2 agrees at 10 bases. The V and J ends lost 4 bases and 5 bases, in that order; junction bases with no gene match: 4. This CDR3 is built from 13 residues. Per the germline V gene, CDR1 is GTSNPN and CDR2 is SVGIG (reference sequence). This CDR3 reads CAWTSGSSETQYF. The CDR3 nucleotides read TGTGCCTGGACTAGCGGGAGTTCTGAGACCCAGTACTTC.

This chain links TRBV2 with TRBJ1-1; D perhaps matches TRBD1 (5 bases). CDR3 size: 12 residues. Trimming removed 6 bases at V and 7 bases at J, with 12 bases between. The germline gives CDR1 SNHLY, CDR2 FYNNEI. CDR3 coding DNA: TGTGCCAGCAGCCTAGGGACGCGTGAAGCTTTCTTT. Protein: CASSLGTREAFF.

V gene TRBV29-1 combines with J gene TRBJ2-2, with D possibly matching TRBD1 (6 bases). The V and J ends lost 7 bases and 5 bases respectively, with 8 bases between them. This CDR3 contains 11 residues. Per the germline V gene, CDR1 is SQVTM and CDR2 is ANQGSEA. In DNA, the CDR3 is TGCAGCGGAGGGGGAACCGGGGAGCTGTTTTTT. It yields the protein CSGGGTGELFF.

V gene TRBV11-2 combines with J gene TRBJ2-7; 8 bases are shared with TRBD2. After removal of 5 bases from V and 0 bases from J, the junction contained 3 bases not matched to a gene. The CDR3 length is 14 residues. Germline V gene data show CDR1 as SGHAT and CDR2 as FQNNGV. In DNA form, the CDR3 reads TGTGCCAGCAGCATTAGCGGGAACTCCTACGAGCAGTACTTC. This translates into CASSISGNSYEQYF.

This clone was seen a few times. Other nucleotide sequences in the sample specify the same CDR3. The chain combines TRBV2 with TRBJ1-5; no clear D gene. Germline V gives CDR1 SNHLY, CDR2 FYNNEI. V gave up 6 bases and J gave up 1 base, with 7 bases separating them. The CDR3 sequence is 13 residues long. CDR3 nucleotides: TGTGCCAGCAGCGCAGGAAGCAATCAGCCCCAGCATTTT. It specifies CASSAGSNQPQHF.

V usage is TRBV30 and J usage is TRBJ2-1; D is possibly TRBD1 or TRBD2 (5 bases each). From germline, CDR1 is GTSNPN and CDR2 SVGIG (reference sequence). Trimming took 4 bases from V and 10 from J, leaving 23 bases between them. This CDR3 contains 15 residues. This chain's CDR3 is CAWTPGTAAREEQFF. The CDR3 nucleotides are TGTGCCTGGACCCCCGGGACGGCGGCCAGGGAGGAGCAGTTCTTC.

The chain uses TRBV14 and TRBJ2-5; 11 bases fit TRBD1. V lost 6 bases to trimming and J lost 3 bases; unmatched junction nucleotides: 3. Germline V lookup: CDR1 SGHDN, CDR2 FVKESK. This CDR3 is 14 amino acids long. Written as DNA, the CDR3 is TGTGCCAGCAGTCGGGACAGGGGGGAAGAGACCCAGTACTTC. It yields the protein CASSRDRGEETQYF.

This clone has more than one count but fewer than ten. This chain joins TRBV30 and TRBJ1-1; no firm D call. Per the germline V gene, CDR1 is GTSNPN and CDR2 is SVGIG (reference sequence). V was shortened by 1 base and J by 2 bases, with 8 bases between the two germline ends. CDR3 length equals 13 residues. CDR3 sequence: CAWSGTLNTEAFF. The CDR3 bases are TGTGCCTGGAGTGGGACGTTAAACACTGAAGCTTTCTTT.

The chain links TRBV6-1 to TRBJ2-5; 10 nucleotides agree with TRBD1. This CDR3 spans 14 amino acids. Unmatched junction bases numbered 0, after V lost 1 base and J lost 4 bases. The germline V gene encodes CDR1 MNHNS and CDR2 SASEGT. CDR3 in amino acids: CASSEGQGAETQYF. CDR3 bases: TGTGCCAGCAGTGAAGGACAGGGGGCAGAGACCCAGTACTTC.

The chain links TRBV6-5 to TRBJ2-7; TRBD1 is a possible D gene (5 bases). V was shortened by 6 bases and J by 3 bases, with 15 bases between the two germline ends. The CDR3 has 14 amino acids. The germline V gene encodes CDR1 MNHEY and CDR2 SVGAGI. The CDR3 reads CASSRTLTVYEQYF. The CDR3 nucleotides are TGTGCCAGCAGCCGCACCTTGACAGTCTACGAGCAGTACTTC.

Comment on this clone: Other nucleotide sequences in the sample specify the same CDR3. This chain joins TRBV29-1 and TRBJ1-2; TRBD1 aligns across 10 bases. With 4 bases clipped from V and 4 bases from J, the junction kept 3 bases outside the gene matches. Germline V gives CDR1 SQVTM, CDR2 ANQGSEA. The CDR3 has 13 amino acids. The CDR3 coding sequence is TGCAGCGTTGGGGACAGGGGTGCCTATGGCTACACCTTC. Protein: CSVGDRGAYGYTF.

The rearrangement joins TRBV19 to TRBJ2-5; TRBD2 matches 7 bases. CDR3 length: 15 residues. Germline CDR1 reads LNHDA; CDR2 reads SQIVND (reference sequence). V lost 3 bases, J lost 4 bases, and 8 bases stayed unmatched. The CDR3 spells CASSMSGTSGETQYF. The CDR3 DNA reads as TGTGCCAGTAGTATGAGCGGGACCAGTGGAGAGACCCAGTACTTC.

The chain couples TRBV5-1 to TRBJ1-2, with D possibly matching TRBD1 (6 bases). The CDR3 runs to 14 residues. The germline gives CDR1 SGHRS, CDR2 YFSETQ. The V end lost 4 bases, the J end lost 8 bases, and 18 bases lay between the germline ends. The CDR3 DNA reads TGCGCCAGCAGCCTGATGACAGGAGGGGACGGCTACACCTTC. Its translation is CASSLMTGGDGYTF.